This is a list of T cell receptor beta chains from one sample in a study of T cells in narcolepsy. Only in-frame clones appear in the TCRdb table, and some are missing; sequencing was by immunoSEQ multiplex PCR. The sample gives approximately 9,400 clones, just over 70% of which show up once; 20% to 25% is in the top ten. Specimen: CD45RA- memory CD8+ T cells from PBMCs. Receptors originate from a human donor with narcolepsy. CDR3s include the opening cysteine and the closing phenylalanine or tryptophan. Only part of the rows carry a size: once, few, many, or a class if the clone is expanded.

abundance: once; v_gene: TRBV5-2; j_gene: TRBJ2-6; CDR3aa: CASNDGRDTQSRANVLTF
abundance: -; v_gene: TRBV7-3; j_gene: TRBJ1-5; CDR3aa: CASSLTGSGYIYHSNQPQHF
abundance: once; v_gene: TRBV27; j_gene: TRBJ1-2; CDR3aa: CASSLKGQGPLYGYTF
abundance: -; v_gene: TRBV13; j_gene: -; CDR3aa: CASSVLSGGGFYEQYF
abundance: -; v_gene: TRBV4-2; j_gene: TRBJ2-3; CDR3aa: CASSGQQTTDTQYF
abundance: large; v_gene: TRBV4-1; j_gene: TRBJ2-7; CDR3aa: CASSLPGGSYEQYF
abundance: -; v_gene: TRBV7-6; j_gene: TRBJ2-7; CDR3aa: CASSFQRGYEQYF
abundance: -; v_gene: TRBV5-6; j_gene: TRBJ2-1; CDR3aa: CASSLASGGAVHEQFF
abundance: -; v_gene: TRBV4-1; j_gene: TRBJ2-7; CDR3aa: CASSQDSGPSYEQYF
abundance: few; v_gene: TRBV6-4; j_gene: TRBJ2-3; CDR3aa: CASSDSRGGTDTQYF
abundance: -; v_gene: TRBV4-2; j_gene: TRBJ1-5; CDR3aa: CASSQDGGQEPQHF
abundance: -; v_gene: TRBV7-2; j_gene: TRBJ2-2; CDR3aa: CASSLLEENTGELFF
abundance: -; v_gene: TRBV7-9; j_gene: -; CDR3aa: CASSYPGQGAYEQYF
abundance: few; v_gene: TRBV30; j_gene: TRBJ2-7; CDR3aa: CAWNRGQNYEQYF
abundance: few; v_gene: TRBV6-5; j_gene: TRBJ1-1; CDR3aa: CASSVSMNTEAFF
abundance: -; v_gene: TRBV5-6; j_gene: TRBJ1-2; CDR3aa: CASSLAGTNYGYTF
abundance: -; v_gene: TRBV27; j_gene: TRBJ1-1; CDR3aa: CASSAWNTEAFF
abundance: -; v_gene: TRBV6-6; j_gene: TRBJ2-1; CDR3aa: CASSSLAGVPNEQFF
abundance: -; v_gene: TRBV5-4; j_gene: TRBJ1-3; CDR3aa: CASSILTGGSGNTIYF
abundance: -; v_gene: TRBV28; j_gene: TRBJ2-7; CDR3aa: CASRGPGQAYEQYF
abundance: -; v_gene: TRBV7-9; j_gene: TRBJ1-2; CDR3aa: CASSLASLHYGYTF